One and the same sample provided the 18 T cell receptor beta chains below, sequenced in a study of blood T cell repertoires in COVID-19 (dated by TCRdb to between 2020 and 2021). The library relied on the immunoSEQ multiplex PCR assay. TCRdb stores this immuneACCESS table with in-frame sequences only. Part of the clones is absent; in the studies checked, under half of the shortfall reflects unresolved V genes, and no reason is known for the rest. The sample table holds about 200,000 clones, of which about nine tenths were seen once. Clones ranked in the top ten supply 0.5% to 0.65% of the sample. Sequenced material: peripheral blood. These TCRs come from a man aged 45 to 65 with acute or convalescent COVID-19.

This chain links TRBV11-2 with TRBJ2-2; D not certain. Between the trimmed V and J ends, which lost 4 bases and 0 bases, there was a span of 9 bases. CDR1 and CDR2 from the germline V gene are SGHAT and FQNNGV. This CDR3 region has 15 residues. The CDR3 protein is CASSSLLTNTGELFF. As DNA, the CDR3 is TGTGCCAGCAGCTCCTTATTAACGAACACCGGGGAGCTGTTTTTT.

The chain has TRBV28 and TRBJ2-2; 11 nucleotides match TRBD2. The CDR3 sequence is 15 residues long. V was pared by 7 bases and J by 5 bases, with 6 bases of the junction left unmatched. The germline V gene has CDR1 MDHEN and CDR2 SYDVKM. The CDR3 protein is CASKRPSGRTGELFF. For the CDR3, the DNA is TGTGCCAGCAAAAGACCTAGCGGGAGGACCGGGGAGCTGTTTTTT.

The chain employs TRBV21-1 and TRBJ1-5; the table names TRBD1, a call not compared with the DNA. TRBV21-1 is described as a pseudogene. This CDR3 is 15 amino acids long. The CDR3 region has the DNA TGTGCCAGCCCCCTTGGGACAGGCAGCAATCAGCCCCAGCATTTT. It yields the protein CASPLGTGSNQPQHF.

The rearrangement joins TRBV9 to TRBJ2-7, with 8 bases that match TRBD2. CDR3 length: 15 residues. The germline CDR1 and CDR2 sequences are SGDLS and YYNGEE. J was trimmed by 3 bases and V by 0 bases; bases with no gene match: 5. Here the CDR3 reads CASSVDGSGVYEQYF. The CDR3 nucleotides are TGTGCCAGCAGCGTAGACGGTAGCGGGGTCTACGAGCAGTACTTC. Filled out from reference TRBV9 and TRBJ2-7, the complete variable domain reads DSGVTQTPKHLITATGQRVTLRCSPRSGDLSVYWYQQSLDQGLQFLIQYYNGEERAKGNILERFSAQQFPDLHSELNLSSLELGDSALYFCASSVDGSGVYEQYFGPGTRLTVT.

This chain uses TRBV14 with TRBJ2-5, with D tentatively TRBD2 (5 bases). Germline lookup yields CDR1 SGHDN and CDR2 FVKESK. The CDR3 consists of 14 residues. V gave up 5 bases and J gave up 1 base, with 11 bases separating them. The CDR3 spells CASSELVTQETQYF. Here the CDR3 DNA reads TGTGCCAGCAGCGAACTAGTTACCCAAGAGACCCAGTACTTC.

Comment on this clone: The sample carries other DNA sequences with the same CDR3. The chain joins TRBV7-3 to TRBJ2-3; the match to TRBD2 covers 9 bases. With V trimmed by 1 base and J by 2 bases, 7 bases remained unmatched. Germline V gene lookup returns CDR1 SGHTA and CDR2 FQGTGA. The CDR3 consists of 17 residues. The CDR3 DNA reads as TGTGCCAGCAGCTTAAAAGGTAGCGGGGGCCACACAGATACGCAGTATTTT. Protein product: CASSLKGSGGHTDTQYF.

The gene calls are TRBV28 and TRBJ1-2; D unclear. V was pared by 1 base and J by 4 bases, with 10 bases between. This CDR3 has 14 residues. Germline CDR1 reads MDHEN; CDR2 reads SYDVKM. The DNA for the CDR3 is TGTGCCAGCAGTTTATATCGGGGTGGCTATGGCTACACCTTC. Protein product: CASSLYRGGYGYTF.

CDR3 sequence (DNA): TGTGCCAGCAGTGAATTACGGGTATACGAGCAGTACTTC. The encoded protein is CASSELRVYEQYF. The rearrangement links TRBV25-1 to TRBJ2-7; D is unclear. Germline V lookup: CDR1 MGHDK, CDR2 SYGVNS. CDR3 length: 13 residues. Trimming left V 1 base short and J 4 bases short, with 8 bases between.

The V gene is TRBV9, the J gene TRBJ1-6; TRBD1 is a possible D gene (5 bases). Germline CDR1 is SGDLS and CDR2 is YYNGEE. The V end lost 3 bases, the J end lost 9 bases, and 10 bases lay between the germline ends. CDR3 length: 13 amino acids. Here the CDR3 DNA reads TGTGCCAGCAGCGAAGTAAGGGGTTCACCCCTCCACTTT. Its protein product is CASSEVRGSPLHF.

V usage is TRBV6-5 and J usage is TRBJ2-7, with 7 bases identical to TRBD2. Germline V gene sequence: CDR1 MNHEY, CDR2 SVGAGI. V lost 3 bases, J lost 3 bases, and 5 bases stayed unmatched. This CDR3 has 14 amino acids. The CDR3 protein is CASSYRIAGYEQYF. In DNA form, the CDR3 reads TGTGCCAGCAGTTATCGCATAGCGGGCTACGAGCAGTACTTC.

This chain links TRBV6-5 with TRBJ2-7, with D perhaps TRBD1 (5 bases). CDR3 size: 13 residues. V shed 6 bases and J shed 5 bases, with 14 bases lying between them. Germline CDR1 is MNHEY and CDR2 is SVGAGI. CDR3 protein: CASSFSQGHEQYV. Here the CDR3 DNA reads TGTGCCAGCAGCTTTAGCCAGGGCCACGAGCAGTACGTC.

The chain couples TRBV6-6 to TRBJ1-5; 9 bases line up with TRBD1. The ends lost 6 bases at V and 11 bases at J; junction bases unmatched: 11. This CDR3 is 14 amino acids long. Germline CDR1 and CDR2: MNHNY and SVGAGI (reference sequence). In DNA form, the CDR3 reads TGTGCCAGCAGGAAGCGACAGGGGGAGGAGGCCCAGCATTTT. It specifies CASRKRQGEEAQHF.

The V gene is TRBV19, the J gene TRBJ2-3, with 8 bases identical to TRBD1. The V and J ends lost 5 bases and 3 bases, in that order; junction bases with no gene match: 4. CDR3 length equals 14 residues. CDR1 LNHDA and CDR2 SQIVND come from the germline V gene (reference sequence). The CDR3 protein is CASSSTGGTDTQYF. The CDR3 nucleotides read TGTGCCAGTAGTTCAACAGGGGGGACAGATACGCAGTATTTT. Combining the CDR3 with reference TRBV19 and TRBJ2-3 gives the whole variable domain DGGITQSPKYLFRKEGQNVTLSCEQNLNHDAMYWYRQDPGQGLRLIYYSQIVNDFQKGDIAEGYSVSREKKESFPLTVTSAQKNPTAFYLCASSSTGGTDTQYFGPGTRLTVL.

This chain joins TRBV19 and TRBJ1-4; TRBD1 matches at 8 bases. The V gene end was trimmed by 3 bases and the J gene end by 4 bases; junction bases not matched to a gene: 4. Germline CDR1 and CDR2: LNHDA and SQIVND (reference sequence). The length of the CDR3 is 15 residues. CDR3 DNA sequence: TGTGCCAGTAGTATTTTGGGACAGGATAATGAAAAACTGTTTTTT. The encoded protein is CASSILGQDNEKLFF. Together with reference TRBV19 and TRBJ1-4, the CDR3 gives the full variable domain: DGGITQSPKYLFRKEGQNVTLSCEQNLNHDAMYWYRQDPGQGLRLIYYSQIVNDFQKGDIAEGYSVSREKKESFPLTVTSAQKNPTAFYLCASSILGQDNEKLFFGSGTQLSVL.

CDR3 DNA sequence: TGTGCCAGCATCCGCTCCTACGAGCAGTACGTC. Translation gives CASIRSYEQYV. The chain couples TRBV9 to TRBJ2-7; D gene unclear. This CDR3 comprises 11 residues. V was cut by 6 bases and J by 0 bases, with 4 bases left in between. Germline assignment: CDR1 SGDLS and CDR2 YYNGEE.

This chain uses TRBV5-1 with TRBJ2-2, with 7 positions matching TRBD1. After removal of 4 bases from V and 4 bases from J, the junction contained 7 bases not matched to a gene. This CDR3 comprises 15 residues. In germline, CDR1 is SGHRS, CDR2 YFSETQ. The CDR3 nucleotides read TGCGCCAGCAGCGTCCAGGGGGTTAGCACCGGGGAGCTGTTTTTT. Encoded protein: CASSVQGVSTGELFF.

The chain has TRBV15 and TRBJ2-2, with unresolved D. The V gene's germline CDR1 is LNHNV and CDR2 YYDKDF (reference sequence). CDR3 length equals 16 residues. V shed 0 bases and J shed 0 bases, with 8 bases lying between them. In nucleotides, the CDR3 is TGTGCCACCAGCAGAGAGGCCGCACCGAACACCGGGGAGCTGTTTTTT. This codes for CATSREAAPNTGELFF.

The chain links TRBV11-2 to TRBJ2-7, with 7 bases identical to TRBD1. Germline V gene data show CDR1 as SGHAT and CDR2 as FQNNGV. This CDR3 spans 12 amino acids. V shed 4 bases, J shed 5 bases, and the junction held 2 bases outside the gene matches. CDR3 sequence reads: CASSSTGDEQYV. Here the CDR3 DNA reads TGTGCCAGCAGCTCCACAGGGGACGAGCAGTACGTC.